What follows describes a single TCR beta chain. Individual cDNA molecules received unique molecular identifiers. TCRdb re-derived calls from the 5' RACE reads in MiXCR, one entry per CDR3 protein. The sample yields 50,000 to 85,000 distinct CDR3 sequences, roughly 10% seen once. The data were obtained in a study of early T cells in non-severe SARS-CoV-2 infection. Study information: Sequencing of bulk RNA from unsorted whole blood was done, without chain pairing.

The specimen was whole blood. This sequence originates from an adult who was a healthcare worker with PCR-confirmed SARS-CoV-2 infection or an uninfected control (not recorded which).

The DNA for the CDR3 is TGTGCCAGCAGCTTGGGTAATCCGGAGAATACCTACGAGCAGTACTTC. Its protein product is CASSLGNPENTYEQYF. The chain couples TRBV7-8 to TRBJ2-7; D is unresolved. Trimming removed 3 bases at V and 2 bases at J, with 17 bases between. The CDR3 covers 16 residues. Germline values: CDR1 SGHVS, CDR2 FQNEAQ.